The rows below give T cell receptor beta chains drawn from one sample of a study of neurological immune-mediated disorders. TCRdb reanalysed the 5' RACE reads using MiXCR and keeps one entry per CDR3 protein. Here the sample spans under 70,000 distinct CDR3 sequences, nearly 25% being singletons. The specimen was PBMCs. The receptors shown here come from a man in his 60s with HTLV-1-associated myelopathy (HAM/TSP). Both conserved end residues are part of each CDR3. The D gene is left open where the match is weak. Not every row has a clone size; where given, it reads once, few, many or a size class.

abundance | j_gene | d_gene | v_gene | CDR3aa | CDR3nt
many | TRBJ1-2 | NA | TRBV7-2 | CASSQRDGGNYGYTF | TGTGCCAGCAGCCAACGGGACGGAGGGAACTATGGCTACACCTTC
many | TRBJ2-7 | NA | TRBV3-1 | CASSPARSGRSVYEQYF | TGTGCCAGCAGCCCGGCGCGTAGTGGCAGGTCGGTTTACGAGCAGTACTTC
NA | TRBJ2-2 | TRBD2 | TRBV5-5 | CASSSPERGTTFRLFF | TGTGCCAGCAGCTCCCCTGAGCGGGGAACAACCTTTCGGCTGTTTTTT
many | TRBJ2-5 | TRBD1 | TRBV20-1 | CSAGPTGRRETQYF | TGCAGTGCTGGCCCGACAGGGCGGAGGGAGACCCAGTACTTC
many | TRBJ1-6 | TRBD1 | TRBV7-2 | CASSSTGVDSPLHF | TGTGCCAGCAGCTCTACAGGGGTAGATTCACCCCTCCACTTT
NA | TRBJ2-1 | TRBD2 | TRBV3-1 | CVSTVAGGSINEQFF | TGTGTCAGCACCGTAGCGGGAGGGTCAATTAATGAGCAGTTCTTC
NA | TRBJ2-1 | NA | TRBV7-3 | CASSQQESEQFF | TGTGCCAGCAGCCAACAGGAAAGTGAGCAGTTCTTC
NA | TRBJ2-1 | TRBD2 | TRBV3-1 | CASSQEGGGSPEQFF | TGTGCCAGCAGCCAAGAAGGCGGCGGGAGCCCTGAGCAGTTCTTC
NA | TRBJ1-1 | TRBD1 | TRBV5-1 | CASSLAWTGASEAFF | TGCGCCAGCAGCTTGGCATGGACAGGGGCATCTGAAGCTTTCTTT
NA | TRBJ2-7 | NA | TRBV20-1 | CSARDQGSTHEQYF | TGCAGTGCTAGAGATCAAGGTTCAACCCACGAGCAGTACTTC
many | TRBJ2-7 | TRBD1 | TRBV20-1 | CSAVDRARINYEQYF | TGCAGTGCTGTCGACAGGGCAAGGATAAACTACGAGCAGTACTTC
many | TRBJ2-5 | TRBD1 | TRBV29-1 | CSVGTAGSETQYF | TGCAGCGTCGGGACAGCCGGGTCGGAGACCCAGTACTTC
many | TRBJ1-2 | TRBD1 | TRBV5-1 | CASSLGDREPYGYTF | TGCGCCAGCAGCTTGGGGGACAGGGAACCCTATGGCTACACCTTC
many | TRBJ1-2 | TRBD1 | TRBV7-2 | CASGTGTDYGYTF | TGTGCCAGTGGGACAGGGACGGACTATGGCTACACCTTC
few | TRBJ1-5 | TRBD1 | TRBV10-3 | CAISESRGQGAQPQHF | TGTGCCATCAGTGAGTCCCGTGGACAGGGCGCGCAGCCCCAGCATTTT
many | TRBJ2-7 | NA | TRBV5-1 | CAVRTDEQYF | TGCGCCGTCAGGACGGACGAGCAGTACTTC
many | TRBJ1-1 | NA | TRBV27 | CASSLSAPGESWENTEAFF | TGTGCCAGCAGTTTATCGGCCCCCGGGGAATCGTGGGAGAACACTGAAGCTTTCTTT
NA | TRBJ2-2 | TRBD1 | TRBV9 | CASSPRTGFETGELFF | TGTGCCAGCAGCCCACGGACAGGGTTCGAGACCGGGGAGCTGTTTTTT
once | TRBJ2-5 | NA | TRBV7-6 | CASSSTGLGETQYF | TGTGCCAGCAGCTCCACAGGGCTAGGAGAGACCCAGTACTTC
NA | TRBJ1-5 | TRBD1 | TRBV6-1 | CASTARTGHQPQHF | TGTGCCAGCACGGCCCGGACAGGGCATCAGCCCCAGCATTTT
many | TRBJ2-7 | NA | TRBV27 | CASSSRDPDHEQYF | TGTGCCAGCAGTTCTCGGGACCCTGACCACGAGCAGTACTTC
medium-sized | TRBJ2-2 | NA | TRBV5-1 | CASSPRGGGGELFF | TGCGCCAGCAGCCCACGAGGAGGGGGAGGGGAGCTGTTTTTT
many | TRBJ2-6 | TRBD2 | TRBV5-5 | CASSLFNSGYPSGANVLTF | TGTGCCAGCAGCTTGTTTAATAGCGGGTACCCCTCTGGGGCCAACGTCCTGACTTTC
many | TRBJ2-1 | TRBD1 | TRBV18 | CASSLGQSVGEQFF | TGTGCCAGCTCACTGGGACAGAGCGTGGGTGAGCAGTTCTTC
few | TRBJ2-1 | TRBD2 | TRBV5-1 | CASSLGRTSGRKLYNEQFF | TGCGCCAGCAGCTTGGGGCGGACTAGCGGGAGGAAACTCTACAATGAGCAGTTCTTC
NA | TRBJ2-1 | TRBD1 | TRBV18 | CASSPSTGGVNEQFF | TGTGCCAGCTCACCGTCTACAGGGGGAGTCAATGAGCAGTTCTTC
few | TRBJ2-2 | TRBD1 | TRBV6-5 | CASSRPGQGTGELFF | TGTGCCAGCAGTCGCCCGGGACAGGGCACCGGGGAGCTGTTTTTT
medium-sized | TRBJ2-7 | TRBD2 | TRBV29-1 | CSVGAGGEEQYF | TGCAGCGTTGGAGCGGGAGGGGAAGAGCAGTACTTC
NA | TRBJ1-1 | NA | TRBV19 | CASSPRTLGRMNTEAFF | TGTGCCAGTAGTCCTCGGACTCTTGGCCGCATGAACACTGAAGCTTTCTTT
few | TRBJ2-3 | NA | TRBV4-1 | CASSQDLSFAGARGKDTQYF | TGCGCCAGCAGCCAAGATCTAAGTTTTGCGGGTGCTAGGGGGAAAGATACGCAGTATTTT
NA | TRBJ2-7 | NA | TRBV5-1 | CASSFVETEQYF | TGCGCCAGCAGCTTTGTTGAGACGGAGCAGTACTTC
many | TRBJ2-1 | TRBD2 | TRBV5-1 | CASSLITSGLRANEQFF | TGCGCCAGCAGCTTGATAACTAGCGGGCTTAGGGCCAATGAGCAGTTCTTC
many | TRBJ2-5 | TRBD1 | TRBV7-2 | CASSLGWGTGDTQYF | TGTGCCAGCAGCTTAGGTTGGGGGACAGGGGATACCCAGTACTTC
many | TRBJ2-7 | TRBD2 | TRBV18 | CASSPTTSALAYEQYF | TGTGCCAGCTCACCGACAACTAGCGCGTTAGCCTACGAGCAGTACTTC
NA | TRBJ2-1 | NA | TRBV7-8 | CASSLALGSYNEQFF | TGTGCCAGCAGCTTAGCGCTGGGCTCCTACAATGAGCAGTTCTTC
NA | TRBJ2-3 | TRBD1 | TRBV5-5 | CASSLGGQGGTDTQYF | TGTGCCAGCAGCTTGGGCGGACAGGGAGGCACAGATACGCAGTATTTT
many | TRBJ2-1 | TRBD2 | TRBV27 | CASNWISGREYNEQFF | TGTGCCAGCAACTGGATTAGCGGGAGGGAGTACAATGAGCAGTTCTTC
many | TRBJ2-2 | TRBD2 | TRBV10-3 | CAISEPSLAGTNTGELFF | TGTGCCATCAGTGAGCCCTCTTTAGCGGGGACGAACACCGGGGAGCTGTTTTTT
many | TRBJ2-7 | NA | TRBV4-1 | CASSQDLRQGTFEQYF | TGCGCCAGCAGCCAAGATCTTCGGCAGGGCACCTTCGAGCAGTACTTC
many | TRBJ1-1 | NA | TRBV15 | CATSRDRGGRTEAFF | TGTGCCACCAGCAGAGATCGGGGGGGCCGCACTGAAGCTTTCTTT
NA | TRBJ2-1 | TRBD2 | TRBV20-1 | CSASNGLAGSNEQFF | TGCAGTGCTAGCAACGGACTAGCGGGGTCCAATGAGCAGTTCTTC
NA | TRBJ1-4 | NA | TRBV20-1 | CSANPGNNEKLFF | TGCAGTGCTAACCCAGGGAATAATGAAAAACTGTTTTTT
many | TRBJ1-2 | TRBD1 | TRBV27 | CASSDRGAPIF | TGTGCCAGTTCTGACAGGGGCGCTCCTATCTTC